A single sample is the source of the 25 T cell receptor beta chains below, sequenced in a study of blood T cells in healthy people across ages. Using a J-beta primer mix together with a sample-barcoded 5' primer, a second PCR was run for about 7 to 12 cycles. TCRdb called the 5' RACE reads again in MiXCR, with one record for every CDR3 protein. The sample carries 1.5 million to 2 million distinct CDR3 sequences, about 50% recorded once. Sample: blood. The receptors originated from a woman in her thirties or forties in good health.

V gene TRBV6-5 combines with J gene TRBJ2-7; D is undetermined. The CDR3 has 14 amino acids. In germline, CDR1 is MNHEY, CDR2 SVGAGI. Deletions cut 0 bases from V and 5 bases from J, with 11 bases between. Here the CDR3 DNA reads TGTGCCAGCAGTTACTCGGTGTCCACCAACGAGCAGTACTTC. Amino acid sequence: CASSYSVSTNEQYF.

Only a few counts were recorded for this clonotype. V usage is TRBV3-1 and J usage is TRBJ2-1, with D unresolved. V dropped 0 bases and J dropped 2 bases, with 17 bases sitting between them. The CDR3 is 18 residues long. Looked up from germline, CDR1 is LGHDT and CDR2 is YNNKEL (reference sequence). Here the CDR3 reads CASSQDPPRFPTYNEQFF. The CDR3 DNA sequence: TGTGCCAGCAGCCAAGATCCCCCACGGTTTCCCACCTACAATGAGCAGTTCTTC.

The rearrangement uses TRBV2 and TRBJ2-7; D is perhaps TRBD1 (6 bases). Germline CDR1 is SNHLY and CDR2 is FYNNEI. V was trimmed by 2 bases and J by 3 bases, leaving 20 bases between them. CDR3 length: 17 residues. CDR3 region: CASSERQVSFQFYEQYF. The CDR3 DNA follows: TGTGCCAGCAGTGAAAGACAGGTTAGCTTTCAGTTCTACGAGCAGTACTTC.

This clonotype was picked up many times. The chain joins TRBV5-1 to TRBJ2-5, with 8 positions matching TRBD1. The CDR3 is 13 residues long. V dropped 3 bases and J dropped 3; count of bases not matched to a gene: 1. The germline V gene encodes CDR1 SGHRS and CDR2 YFSETQ. As DNA, the CDR3 is TGCGCCAGCAGCTCGGACAGGGAAGAGACCCAGTACTTC. This translates into CASSSDREETQYF.

The rearrangement links TRBV28 to TRBJ1-2, with 8 bases that match TRBD1. The CDR3 spans 15 residues. J gave up 7 bases and V 4 bases, and 11 bases lay outside the gene matches. The germline CDR1 and CDR2 sequences are MDHEN and SYDVKM. The CDR3 is CASSSQDRGHGGYTF. CDR3 coding DNA: TGTGCCAGCAGTTCCCAAGACAGGGGCCACGGTGGCTACACCTTC.

This chain connects TRBV20-1 to TRBJ1-1; TRBD1 agrees at 8 bases. J was trimmed by 2 bases and V by 3 bases; bases with no gene match: 5. Germline V gene sequence: CDR1 DFQATT, CDR2 SNEGSKA (reference sequence). CDR3 length equals 14 residues. This CDR3 reads CSASAGQGNTEAFF. CDR3 DNA: TGCAGTGCTAGCGCTGGACAGGGCAACACTGAAGCTTTCTTT.

The table lists this clonotype with a few counts. The chain joins TRBV3-1 to TRBJ2-1, with 10 bases identical to TRBD2. V lost 0 bases to trimming and J lost 5 bases; unmatched junction nucleotides: 10. This CDR3 is 18 amino acids long. Germline V gene sequence: CDR1 LGHDT, CDR2 YNNKEL (reference sequence). This CDR3 is CASSQEIAGGPIDNEQFF. The CDR3 DNA follows: TGTGCCAGCAGCCAAGAGATAGCGGGGGGACCAATCGACAATGAGCAGTTCTTC.

The chain has TRBV28 and TRBJ2-3; 7 positions match TRBD1. This CDR3 region has 14 residues. The germline gives CDR1 MDHEN, CDR2 SYDVKM. Trimming removed 6 bases from V and 1 base from J; junction bases left unmatched: 4. The CDR3 region has the DNA TGTGCCAGCAGGAACAGGGGCCGCACAGATACGCAGTATTTT. Its protein is CASRNRGRTDTQYF.

This chain connects TRBV4-1 to TRBJ2-6; D is ambiguous. V was trimmed by 1 base and J by 4 bases, leaving 11 bases between them. Germline assignment: CDR1 MGHRA and CDR2 YSYEKL. The CDR3 runs to 16 residues. As DNA, the CDR3 is TGCGCCAGCAGCCAAGTATCCGAGGCGGGGGCCAACGTCCTGACTTTC. Protein: CASSQVSEAGANVLTF.

This clonotype was seen a few times. This chain uses TRBV12-3 or TRBV12-4 with TRBJ1-5, with a weak D call TRBD1 (5 bases). Trimming removed 6 bases at V and 4 bases at J, with 7 bases between. This CDR3 contains 12 residues. This CDR3 reads CASRGVNQPQHF. The CDR3 bases are TGTGCCAGCAGGGGGGTTAATCAGCCCCAGCATTTT.

This clonotype has a single count. The gene calls are TRBV25-1 and TRBJ2-7, with TRBD2 as a possible D gene (5 bases). With 2 bases removed from V and 4 bases from J, the gap between germline ends came to 15 bases. The V gene's germline CDR1 is MGHDK and CDR2 SYGVNS. The CDR3 extends over 15 amino acids. The CDR3 reads CASSEIGDTGYEQYF. The CDR3 DNA follows: TGTGCCAGCAGTGAAATCGGGGATACTGGGTACGAGCAGTACTTC.

This chain links TRBV29-1 with TRBJ1-4; the D gene is possibly TRBD1 (5 bases). Germline CDR1 SQVTM, CDR2 ANQGSEA. This CDR3 has 13 residues. V lost 5 bases to trimming and J lost 6 bases, with 13 bases between them. CDR3 sequence: CSVTRGPDEKLFF. DNA for the CDR3: TGCAGCGTTACCCGGGGCCCGGATGAAAAACTGTTTTTT. Drawing the rest from reference TRBV29-1 and TRBJ1-4, the complete variable domain is SAVISQKPSRDICQRGTSLTIQCQVDSQVTMMFWYRQQPGQSLTLIATANQGSEATYESGFVIDKFPISRPNLTFSTLTVSNMSPEDSSIYLCSVTRGPDEKLFFGSGTQLSVL.

V and J are TRBV7-9 and TRBJ1-5, with D perhaps TRBD1 (5 bases). V was shortened by 4 bases and J by 5 bases, with 15 bases between the two germline ends. This CDR3 contains 15 residues. The germline CDR1 and CDR2 sequences are SEHNR and FQNEAQ (reference sequence). The CDR3 region has the DNA TGTGCCAGCAGCTCGGGTTGGCAGGGTGATCAGCCCCAGCATTTT. This encodes CASSSGWQGDQPQHF.

This chain joins TRBV28 and TRBJ2-4; no reliable D call. Per the germline V gene, CDR1 is MDHEN and CDR2 is SYDVKM. V lost 4 bases and J 0 bases, leaving 16 bases between the germline ends. The CDR3 has 17 residues. The DNA of the CDR3 is TGTGCCAGCAGTTCCTCCCCGAGACCTCTAGCCAAAAACATTCAGTACTTC. Protein sequence: CASSSSPRPLAKNIQYF.

V and J are TRBV11-2 and TRBJ2-7, with D possibly matching TRBD1 (5 bases). V was shortened by 1 base and J by 1 base, with 14 bases between the two germline ends. Germline V CDR1 and CDR2: SGHAT, FQNNGV. CDR3 size: 16 residues. CDR3 DNA sequence: TGTGCCAGCAGCTTAGTAATCAGGGTTCAATCCTACGAGCAGTACTTC. It is translated as CASSLVIRVQSYEQYF.

The chain recombines TRBV7-2 with TRBJ2-1; 7 bases match TRBD2. Unmatched junction bases numbered 5, after V lost 0 bases and J lost 3 bases. The CDR3 consists of 16 residues. Germline V gene data show CDR1 as SGHTA and CDR2 as FQGNSA. Here the CDR3 reads CASSLAKGGGYNEQFF. The DNA of the CDR3 is TGTGCCAGCAGCTTAGCGAAAGGCGGGGGCTACAATGAGCAGTTCTTC.

This clonotype was counted only a few times. The chain combines TRBV20-1 with TRBJ2-3; D call uncertain. CDR3 size: 13 residues. V lost 1 base and J 3 bases, leaving 8 bases between the germline ends. CDR1 is DFQATT and CDR2 is SNEGSKA in the germline V gene (reference sequence). CDR3 bases: TGCAGTGCTAGAGCGTCTCTTACAGATACGCAGTATTTT. This codes for CSARASLTDTQYF.

This clonotype was seen a few times. The V and J genes are TRBV6-5 and TRBJ1-2, with a tentative D call TRBD1 (5 bases). Trimming took off 2 bases at V and 5 bases at J, with 9 bases between the two ends. The CDR3 extends over 13 amino acids. Germline loops: CDR1 MNHEY, CDR2 SVGAGI. CDR3 residues: CASSYHQGYGYTF. The CDR3 DNA is TGTGCCAGCAGTTACCACCAGGGTTATGGCTACACCTTC.

V is TRBV7-9 and J is TRBJ2-3, with D perhaps matching TRBD1 (6 bases). Germline-derived CDR1 and CDR2 are SEHNR and FQNEAQ (reference sequence). Trimming took 5 bases from V and 4 from J, leaving 19 bases between them. The CDR3 contains 16 residues. CDR3 sequence: CASSPRGAGGADTQYF. CDR3 nucleotides: TGTGCCAGCAGCCCCCGCGGAGCTGGGGGCGCAGATACGCAGTATTTT.

This clonotype has more than one count but fewer than ten. The gene calls are TRBV25-1 and TRBJ1-6; D is possibly TRBD1 (5 bases). With 6 bases removed from V and 5 bases from J, the gap between germline ends came to 11 bases. This CDR3 is built from 14 residues. The germline V gene has CDR1 MGHDK and CDR2 SYGVNS. The CDR3 DNA follows: TGTGCCAGCAGCTCGACAGTAGATAATTCACCCCTCCACTTT. It yields the protein CASSSTVDNSPLHF.

This chain uses TRBV7-2 with TRBJ2-3; D tentatively fits TRBD1 or TRBD2 (6 bases each). V dropped 5 bases and J dropped 3 bases, with 21 bases sitting between them. The germline V gene has CDR1 SGHTA and CDR2 FQGNSA. This CDR3 has 17 amino acids. The CDR3 DNA sequence: TGTGCCAGCAGCCCCAACCCTCCGGGGGCCTTGACAGATACGCAGTATTTT. Amino acids: CASSPNPPGALTDTQYF.

This clonotype has more than one count but fewer than ten. The V call is TRBV21-1, the J call TRBJ2-1. TRBV21-1 is deemed a pseudogene. This CDR3 is built from 13 residues. The CDR3 reads CASSPQTSNEQFF. Here the CDR3 DNA reads TGTGCCAGCAGCCCGCAGACTAGCAATGAGCAGTTCTTC.

The V call is TRBV3-1, the J call TRBJ2-7, with 13 bases matching TRBD2. CDR3 length: 17 residues. The V gene end was trimmed by 0 bases and the J gene end by 4 bases; junction bases not matched to a gene: 6. Germline V CDR1 and CDR2: LGHDT, YNNKEL (reference sequence). The CDR3 is CASSQDFRTSGGYEQYF. For the CDR3, the DNA is TGTGCCAGCAGCCAAGACTTCAGGACTAGCGGGGGTTACGAGCAGTACTTC.

This chain links TRBV5-1 with TRBJ2-5; TRBD2 is a possible D gene (5 bases). This CDR3 is 13 amino acids long. Germline CDR1 and CDR2: SGHRS and YFSETQ. Trimming removed 6 bases from V and 11 bases from J, with 20 bases in between. DNA of the CDR3: TGCGCCAGCACTCCCCCTCTAGCCTCTGAGCAGTACTTC. Protein sequence: CASTPPLASEQYF. The whole variable domain, remainder taken from reference TRBV5-1 and TRBJ2-5, is KAGVTQTPRYLIKTRGQQVTLSCSPISGHRSVSWYQQTPGQGLQFLFEYFSETQRNKGNFPGRFSGRQFSNSRSEMNVSTLELGDSALYLCASTPPLASEQYFGPGTRLLVL.

This clonotype was seen once. J is TRBJ2-1 and V is TRBV9; 15 nucleotides line up with TRBD2. Germline V gene lookup returns CDR1 SGDLS and CDR2 YYNGEE. Losses at the gene ends were 4 bases for V and 13 bases for J; bases not matched to a gene: 12. The CDR3 contains 16 residues. The CDR3 here is CASSTGLAGGRETQFF. The CDR3 bases are TGTGCCAGCAGCACCGGACTAGCGGGGGGGAGGGAGACCCAGTTCTTC.